Reported below is one T cell receptor beta chain. This receptor's antigen is unknown. Base quality data are lacking; no much larger clone is found one base away. Instrument used: Illumina NovaSeq 6000. cDNA libraries for TCRalpha and TCRbeta were prepared by 5'RACE using constant-segment primers, with sample barcodes and unique molecular identifiers added. Trizol reagent was used to extract RNA from every sample. Library amplification was performed in two PCR steps, and a second sample barcode and Illumina TruSeq adapters were introduced in the second step. Sequencing of the libraries was done on an Illumina NovaSeq, producing 2 x 150 bp paired-end reads. On the authors' methods: With migec v1.2.7, reads were demultiplexed and then collapsed into UMI-guided consensus sequences. Using mixcr v2.1.11, the UMI consensuses were aligned to TRA and TRB V and J templates and assembled into clonotypes. A clonotype was counted as expanded or contracted only if both edgeR and NoisET called the change significant, with noise models trained on biological replicates. For edgeR calls, a false discovery rate-adjusted p below 0.01 and a log2 fold-change threshold of 1 were applied. As an exploratory analysis of dynamics, max-normalized trajectories of the 1000 most abundant clonotypes were examined by PCA with hierarchical clustering. Each responding clone was given a CD4 or CD8 phenotype based on the CD4+ and CD8+ repertoires, which had been sequenced separately. Clones were called with MiXCR by TCRdb after fastp trimmed the public reads at Q25, and only in-frame beta chains were retained. Identical CDR3 protein sequences are pooled into one entry, listed with their most common genes and DNA. The V and J calls come from TCRdb's annotation, not from the publication. For this sample there are hundreds of thousands of distinct CDR3 sequences; 19% appear just once. The ten largest clones capture around a fifth of the sample.

The record originates from a study of T-cell memory formation after mild COVID-19 (dated by TCRdb to about 2021). About the full investigation: Most TCR sequence clusters were specific to one of the two donors. T-cell clones expanding and contracting after mild COVID-19 in a couple of donors were tracked by longitudinal TCRalpha and TCRbeta repertoire sequencing. The cohort comprised two young, previously healthy adult volunteers, one female and one male. Results and caveats for the whole study, not just this receptor: Whether the second-wave clones peaking on day 37 were SARS-CoV-2 specific was not confirmed. Clones that contracted from day 15 to 85 showed balanced CD4/CD8 phenotypes, whereas a second wave of clones that expanded from day 15 to 37 leaned towards CD4+. Only two mild cases were covered by the study, and larger cohorts that include severe cases with pre-infection samples were considered necessary. Contracting CD4+ clones turned up mainly in the CM and EM memory subsets, whereas EMRA was where CD8+ clones were enriched. The detection of some responding clones in pre-infection memory suggests that pre-existing cross-reactive memory T cells joined the SARS-CoV-2 response.

The CDR3 runs 16 amino acids, cysteine and phenylalanine included. Solely the CDR3 DNA is kept, with 48 bases framed from the first base. The germline V gene (reference sequence) yields LNHDA for CDR1 and SQIVND for CDR2. V was cut back by 1 base and J by 4 bases, leaving a gap of 13 bases between them. PBMCs were isolated by Ficoll-Paque density gradient centrifugation. The rearrangement joined TRBV19 to TRBJ2-2; TRBD1 could be the D gene, as 5 bases match. Input material: PBMCs or a T cell subset sorted from them (not recorded which). This sequence was found in a man between 18 and 29 years old who had mild COVID-19 (a few samples of this study predate the infection). The sample titles of this study are shuffled in the database, so cell type and time point are left out; the donor was told from shared clones. The sequenced DNA: TGTGCCAGTAGTATAGGGGGCAACACATTCACCGGGGAGCTGTTTTTT. The resulting protein is CASSIGGNTFTGELFF.